This T cell receptor (delta chain) is drawn from a study of gamma-delta T cells after stem cell transplantation. TCRdb reanalyzed the RT-PCR reads using CATT. The sample contains 2,000 to 2,500 delta-chain clones, approximately 4% of which appear only once. CDR1 is GEAIGNYY and CDR2 is EKD in the germline V gene. The CDR3 consists of 18 residues. There are a few counts of this clone. The protein held in TCRdb is that of a much larger clone and does not match this DNA's translation at residue 16, likely because of a read error; the protein shown is translated from the DNA. The chain couples TRDV2 to TRDJ1; 10 positions agree with TRDD3. The clonotype was recovered from a human donor. It is not recorded whose cells these are; they may come from a transplant donor. Sequencing used gamma-delta T cells. The CDR3 nucleotides are TGTGCCTGTGACACCGTGGGTACTGGGGGATTCCTCACCGATAAACCCATCTTT. Amino acids: CACDTVGTGGFLTDKPIF.